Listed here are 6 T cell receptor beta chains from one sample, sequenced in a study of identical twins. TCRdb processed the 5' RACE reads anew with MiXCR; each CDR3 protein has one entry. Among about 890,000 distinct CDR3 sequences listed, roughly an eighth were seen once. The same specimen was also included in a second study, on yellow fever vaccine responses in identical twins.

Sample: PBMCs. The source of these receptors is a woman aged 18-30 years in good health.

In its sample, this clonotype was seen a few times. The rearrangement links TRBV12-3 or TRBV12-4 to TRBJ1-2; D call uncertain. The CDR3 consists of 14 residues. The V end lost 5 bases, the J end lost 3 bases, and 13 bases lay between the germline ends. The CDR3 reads CASSESVRDYGYTF. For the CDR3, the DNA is TGTGCCAGCAGTGAGTCGGTCCGGGACTATGGCTACACCTTC.

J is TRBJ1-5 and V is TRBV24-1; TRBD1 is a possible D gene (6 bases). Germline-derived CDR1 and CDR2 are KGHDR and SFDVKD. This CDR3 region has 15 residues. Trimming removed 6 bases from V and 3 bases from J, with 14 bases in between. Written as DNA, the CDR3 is TGTGCCACCAGTTTGTCAGGGGCGGACAATCAGCCCCAGCATTTT. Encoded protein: CATSLSGADNQPQHF.

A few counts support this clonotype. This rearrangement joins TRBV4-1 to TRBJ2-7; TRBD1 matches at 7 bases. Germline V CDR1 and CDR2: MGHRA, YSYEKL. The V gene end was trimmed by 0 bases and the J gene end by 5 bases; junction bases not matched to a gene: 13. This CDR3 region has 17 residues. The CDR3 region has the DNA TGCGCCAGCAGCCAAGATCCCGCAGGGGGTCTATTGGACGAGCAGTACGTC. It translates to CASSQDPAGGLLDEQYV.

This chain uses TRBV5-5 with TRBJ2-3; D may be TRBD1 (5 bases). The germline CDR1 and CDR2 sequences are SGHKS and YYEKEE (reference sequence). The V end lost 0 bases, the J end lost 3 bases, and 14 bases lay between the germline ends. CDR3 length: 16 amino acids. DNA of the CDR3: TGTGCCAGCAGCTTGGCCTGGGGCGCTAGGACAGATACGCAGTATTTT. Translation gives CASSLAWGARTDTQYF.

This CDR3 reads CASSYQAPVAVYAEAFF. The CDR3 coding sequence is TGTGCCAGCAGTTATCAAGCCCCGGTGGCAGTATACGCTGAAGCTTTCTTT. The chain carries TRBV6-2 or TRBV6-3 and TRBJ1-1; no definite D call. Trimming cost V 3 bases and J 6 bases, with 23 bases left between them. This CDR3 contains 17 residues. The germline V gene has CDR1 MNHEY and CDR2 SVGEGT.

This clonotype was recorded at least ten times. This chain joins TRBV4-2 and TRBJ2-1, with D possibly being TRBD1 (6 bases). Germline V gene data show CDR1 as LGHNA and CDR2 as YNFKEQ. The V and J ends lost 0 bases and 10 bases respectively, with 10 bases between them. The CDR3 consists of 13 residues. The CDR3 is CASSQDLRGEQFF. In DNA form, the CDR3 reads TGTGCCAGCAGCCAAGATCTCAGGGGAGAGCAGTTCTTC.